These 10 T cell receptor beta chains came from one sample sequenced in a study of T cell responses to AZD1222 COVID-19 vaccine. Assay used: immunoSEQ multiplex PCR; TCRdb lists only in-frame clones, some missing. The sample lists around 180,000 clones; 88% were seen once. This material consisted of peripheral blood, taken 28 days after the second AZD1222 dose. These receptors were obtained from an adult who received the AZD1222 COVID-19 vaccine.

The rearrangement joins TRBV7-2 to TRBJ2-3; maybe TRBD2 (5 bases). Looked up from germline, CDR1 is SGHTA and CDR2 is FQGNSA. CDR3 length: 16 amino acids. V was cut by 1 base and J by 4 bases, with 15 bases left in between. The CDR3 DNA reads TGTGCCAGCAGCTTAGTCGGGCGGTTGAGGGCAGATACGCAGTATTTT. This gives the protein CASSLVGRLRADTQYF.

V usage is TRBV7-2 and J usage is TRBJ2-1; 9 bases agree with TRBD1. The V gene's germline CDR1 is SGHTA and CDR2 FQGNSA. The ends lost 5 bases at V and 1 base at J; junction bases unmatched: 3. CDR3 length: 15 residues. The CDR3 nucleotides are TGTGCCAGCAGCCCAGGACAGGGGTCCTACAATGAGCAGTTCTTC. This codes for CASSPGQGSYNEQFF.

The rearrangement uses TRBV5-1 and TRBJ2-7; D possibly uses TRBD1 or TRBD2 (5 bases each). Trimming shortened V by 4 bases and J by 5 bases, and 13 bases separated the two germline ends. Germline CDR1 and CDR2: SGHRS and YFSETQ. The CDR3 is made up of 13 amino acids. CDR3 sequence reads: CASSKPGTDEQYF. The CDR3 bases are TGCGCCAGCAGCAAGCCGGGGACCGACGAGCAGTACTTC.

J is TRBJ2-1 and V is TRBV24-1, with a weak D call TRBD2 (5 bases). This CDR3 comprises 14 residues. Trimming cost V 4 bases and J 8 bases, with 14 bases left between them. CDR1 is KGHDR, CDR2 SFDVKD, per germline. As DNA, the CDR3 is TGTGCCACCAGTGACTCCCGAGGGCGGGATGAGCAGTTCTTC. It is translated as CATSDSRGRDEQFF.

The gene calls are TRBV30 and TRBJ2-7; TRBD2 agrees at 10 bases. Germline trimming cut 0 bases from V and 5 bases from J; bases unmatched to any gene: 4. The CDR3 length is 14 residues. CDR1 is GTSNPN, CDR2 SVGIG, per germline (reference sequence). The CDR3 DNA sequence: TGTGCCTGGAGTGTGGGAAGCGGGAGGGACGAGCAGTACTTC. Translated, it gives CAWSVGSGRDEQYF.

The table lists this clone with a few counts. The chain combines TRBV13 with TRBJ1-6, with 9 bases aligning to TRBD1. V gave up 6 bases and J gave up 8 bases; unmatched junction bases: 11. Germline assignment: CDR1 PRHDT and CDR2 FYEKMQ (reference sequence). This CDR3 is 16 amino acids long. The CDR3 DNA reads as TGTGCCAGCAGTTCGACAGGGGGAATTAAATATTCACCCCTCCACTTT. Translation: CASSSTGGIKYSPLHF.

V gene TRBV9 combines with J gene TRBJ2-2; the D gene is possibly TRBD1 (7 bases). The CDR3 covers 16 residues. V shed 4 bases and J shed 7 bases, with 20 bases lying between them. Looked up from germline, CDR1 is SGDLS and CDR2 is YYNGEE. The CDR3 is CASSSRDRASGGELFF. In DNA form, the CDR3 reads TGTGCCAGCAGCTCGCGGGACAGAGCGTCTGGCGGGGAGCTGTTTTTT.

The gene calls are TRBV4-3 and TRBJ1-2; D unclear. Per germline, CDR1 LGHNA and CDR2 YSLEER. The CDR3 extends over 15 amino acids. The V gene lost 0 bases and the J gene lost 4 bases, with 12 bases spanning the gap. This CDR3 reads CASSQEVPTTYGYTF. CDR3 nucleotide sequence: TGCGCCAGCAGCCAAGAAGTCCCCACCACCTATGGCTACACCTTC.

The chain combines TRBV4-2 with TRBJ2-2; D might be TRBD1 or TRBD2, each matching 5 bases. Germline V gene lookup returns CDR1 LGHNA and CDR2 YNFKEQ. Trimming left V 0 bases short and J 6 bases short, with 11 bases between. CDR3 length: 15 residues. The CDR3 nucleotides are TGTGCCAGCAGCCAAGAGGGGGAGTTTTCCGGGGAGCTGTTTTTT. Protein: CASSQEGEFSGELFF.

This clone was detected only a few times. The chain combines TRBV3-1 (or the pseudogene TRBV3-2) with TRBJ1-2; 8 bases are a match to TRBD1. The CDR3 consists of 17 residues. After removal of 1 base from V and 4 bases from J, the junction contained 11 bases not matched to a gene. Per the germline V gene, CDR1 is LGHDT and CDR2 is YNNKEL (reference sequence). This chain's CDR3 is CASSQGQGARSGYGYTF. The CDR3 DNA follows: TGTGCCAGCAGCCAAGGGCAGGGGGCGAGGTCGGGCTATGGCTACACCTTC.